This T cell receptor (beta chain) was found in a study of regulatory T cells in long-lasting Graves disease. Study overall: Over 5 years of antithyroid drugs with positive TSH receptor antibodies was taken to mean persistent Graves' disease.

Building of the TCR beta libraries involved iRepertoire HTBI primers and Arm-PCR of CDR3 regions. TCRdb reanalysed the multiplex PCR reads using MiXCR and keeps one entry per CDR3 protein. The sample includes fewer than 450,000 distinct CDR3 sequences, under 25% of them seen just once. Documented time point: persistent/refractory GD, antithyroid drugs over 5 years with positive TRAb. With RNA extracted from PBMCs as input, the TCR library was made. This clonotype was obtained from a female donor with Graves disease. The material was peripheral blood mononuclear cells (PBMCs), obtained when the disease was refractory, from a patient treated with antithyroid drugs.

The CDR3 region is CASFGSGNTMNTEAFF. The CDR3 nucleotides are TGTGCCAGCTTCGGGAGTGGAAATACAATGAACACTGAAGCTTTCTTT. V usage is TRBV18 and J usage is TRBJ1-1; D is ambiguous. This CDR3 comprises 16 residues. Per the germline V gene, CDR1 is KGHSH and CDR2 is LQKENI. V lost 7 bases to trimming and J lost 0 bases, with 18 bases between them.